This T cell receptor (beta chain) derives from a study of monozygotic twins with inflammatory bowel disease. Details on this clonotype: Its target is unknown.

T cells were not sorted, and total RNA was isolated straight from whole blood. TCRdb re-analyzed the 5' RACE reads; it lists each CDR3 protein once, without DNA. This sample carries around 400,000 distinct CDR3 sequences, with approximately 2.3% going to the ten biggest clones. Whole-study findings and limits: Other individuals had fewer clonotypes in common with IBD patients than with healthy twins, especially with disease activity. A reduction in TCRbeta diversity (inverse Simpson) was seen in IBD patients relative to healthy co-twins.

Sequences were obtained from blood. This sequence was found in a human donor with ulcerative colitis or Crohn's disease, or a healthy co-twin of an affected twin (not recorded which).

The CDR3 loop reads CASSPVRGRETQYF. The rearrangement joins TRBV7-2 to TRBJ2-5; TCRdb gives TRBD1 as the D gene, but with no DNA this cannot be confirmed. The CDR3 totals 14 residues. Germline CDR1 and CDR2: SGHTA and FQGNSA.